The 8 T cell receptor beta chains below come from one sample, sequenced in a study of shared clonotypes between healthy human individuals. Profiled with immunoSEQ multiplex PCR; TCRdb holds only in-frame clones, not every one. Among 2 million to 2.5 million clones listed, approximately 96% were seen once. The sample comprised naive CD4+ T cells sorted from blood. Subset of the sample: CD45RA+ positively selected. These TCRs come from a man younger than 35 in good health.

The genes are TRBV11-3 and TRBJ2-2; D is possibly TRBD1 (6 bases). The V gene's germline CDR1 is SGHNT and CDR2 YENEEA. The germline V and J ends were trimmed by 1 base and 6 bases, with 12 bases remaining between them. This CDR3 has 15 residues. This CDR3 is CASSLGQGKSGELFF. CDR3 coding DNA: TGTGCCAGCAGCTTAGGGCAGGGGAAGTCCGGGGAGCTGTTTTTT.

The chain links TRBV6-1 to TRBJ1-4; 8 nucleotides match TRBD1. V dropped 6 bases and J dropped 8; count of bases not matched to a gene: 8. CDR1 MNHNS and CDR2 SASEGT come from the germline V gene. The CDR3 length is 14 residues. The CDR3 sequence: CASRTTGAGEKLFF. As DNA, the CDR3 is TGTGCCAGCAGGACGACAGGGGCAGGGGAAAAACTGTTTTTT.

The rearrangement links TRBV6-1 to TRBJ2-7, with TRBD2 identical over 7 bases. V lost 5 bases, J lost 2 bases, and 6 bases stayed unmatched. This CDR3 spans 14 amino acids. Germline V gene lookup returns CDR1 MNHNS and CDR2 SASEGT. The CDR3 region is CASSRSGGTYEQYF. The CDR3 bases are TGTGCCAGCAGTCGCTCGGGGGGAACCTACGAGCAGTACTTC.

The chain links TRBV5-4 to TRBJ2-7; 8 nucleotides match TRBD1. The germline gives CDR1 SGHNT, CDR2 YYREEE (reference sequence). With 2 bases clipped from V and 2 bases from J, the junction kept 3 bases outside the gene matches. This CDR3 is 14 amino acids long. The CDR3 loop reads CASSLRTGPYEQYF. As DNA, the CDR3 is TGTGCCAGCAGCTTAAGGACAGGGCCCTACGAGCAGTACTTC.

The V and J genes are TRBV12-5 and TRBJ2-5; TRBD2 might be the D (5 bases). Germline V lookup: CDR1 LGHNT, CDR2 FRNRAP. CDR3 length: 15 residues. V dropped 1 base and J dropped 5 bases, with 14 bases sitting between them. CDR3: CASGLGAGVLETQYF. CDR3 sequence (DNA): TGTGCTAGTGGTTTGGGGGCCGGGGTTTTGGAGACCCAGTACTTC. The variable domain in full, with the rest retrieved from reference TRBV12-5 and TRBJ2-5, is DARVTQTPRHKVTEMGQEVTMRCQPILGHNTVFWYRQTMMQGLELLAYFRNRAPLDDSGMPKDRFSAEMPDATLATLKIQPSEPRDSAVYFCASGLGAGVLETQYFGPGTRLLVL.

For the CDR3, the DNA is TGTGCCAGCAGCCAATCGAATTATGGCTACACCTTC. Translating it yields CASSQSNYGYTF. This chain uses TRBV7-8 with TRBJ1-2, with D unclear. V was pared by 5 bases and J by 5 bases, with 9 bases between. In germline, CDR1 is SGHVS, CDR2 FQNEAQ. The CDR3 sequence is 12 residues long.

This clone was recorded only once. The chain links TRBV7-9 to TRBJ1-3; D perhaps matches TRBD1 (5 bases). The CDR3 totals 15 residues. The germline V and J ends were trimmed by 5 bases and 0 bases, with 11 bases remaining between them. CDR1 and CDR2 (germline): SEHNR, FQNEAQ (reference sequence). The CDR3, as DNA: TGTGCCAGCAGCCCACAGGTCGTCTCTGGAAACACCATATATTTT. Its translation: CASSPQVVSGNTIYF. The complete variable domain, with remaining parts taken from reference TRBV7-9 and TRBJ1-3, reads DTGVSQNPRHKITKRGQNVTFRCDPISEHNRLYWYRQTLGQGPEFLTYFQNEAQLEKSRLLSDRFSAERPKGSFSTLEIQRTEQGDSAMYLCASSPQVVSGNTIYFGEGSWLTVV.

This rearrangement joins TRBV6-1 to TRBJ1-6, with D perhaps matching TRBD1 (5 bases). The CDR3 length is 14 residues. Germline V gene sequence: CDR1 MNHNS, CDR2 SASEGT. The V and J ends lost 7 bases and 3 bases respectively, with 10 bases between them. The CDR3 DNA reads TGTGCCAGCATGGGACGGGTCTATAATTCACCCCTCCACTTT. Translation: CASMGRVYNSPLHF.